The clone carrying this T cell receptor (beta chain) has a handful of counts. The target antigen is unknown. The data were obtained in a study of T cell responses to AZD1222 COVID-19 vaccine. Study findings and constraints: Only six people who got AZD1222 tested seropositive at baseline.

The table came from immunoSEQ multiplex PCR; TCRdb's copy has only in-frame clones and leaves some out. The top ten clones hold under 9.5% of a sample with roughly 130,000 clones, just over 85% of them seen once. This CDR3 has 15 residues. The V end was cut by 7 bases, the J end by 0 bases, with 13 bases between. Looked up from germline, CDR1 is LNHDA and CDR2 is SQIVND (reference sequence). This TCR came from an adult in good health. The sample consisted of peripheral blood, taken on day 0 of AZD1222 vaccination. The rearrangement uses TRBV19 and TRBJ1-3; D is unclear. The CDR3 bases are TGTGCCAGTATTCCCCGACGGACCTCTGGAAACACCATATATTTT. Protein sequence: CASIPRRTSGNTIYF.